This T cell receptor (beta chain) originates from a study of T cells in women clearing cervical HPV infection. Across the study: Controls' single incident HPV16 infection cleared within 12 months without precancer. General observations from the study: It is unknown whether associations predate infection; no effector/memory or HPV-specific sorting.

The CDR3 contains 16 residues. Germline V gene sequence: CDR1 SGHRS, CDR2 YFSETQ. The assay was immunoSEQ multiplex PCR, and TCRdb's table has in-frame clones only and misses some. Here the sample table reports tens of thousands of clones. With respect to this clone: Its antigen is unidentified. A read error may account for a junction end that differs from germline. The read comes to an end 3 residues before the CDR3 does, leaving the germline J gene to fill in the end. The sample contains more than one DNA sequence encoding this CDR3.

The sample consisted of blood buffy coat. This sequence originates from a woman between 18 and 70 years old with a cervical HPV16 infection that either progressed to CIN3+ or cleared (not recorded which). J is TRBJ1-3 and V is TRBV5-1, with TRBD1 matching 9 bases. CDR3 bases read: TGCGCCAGCAGCTTTTTCTCCCGGGACAGGGCAAACACA. Its protein product is CASSFFSRDRANT. The whole CDR3 sequence is CASSFFSRDRANTIYF. The full variable domain, completed using reference TRBV5-1 and TRBJ1-3, is KAGVTQTPRYLIKTRGQQVTLSCSPISGHRSVSWYQQTPGQGLQFLFEYFSETQRNKGNFPGRFSGRQFSNSRSEMNVSTLELGDSALYLCASSFFSRDRANTIYFGEGSWLTVV.